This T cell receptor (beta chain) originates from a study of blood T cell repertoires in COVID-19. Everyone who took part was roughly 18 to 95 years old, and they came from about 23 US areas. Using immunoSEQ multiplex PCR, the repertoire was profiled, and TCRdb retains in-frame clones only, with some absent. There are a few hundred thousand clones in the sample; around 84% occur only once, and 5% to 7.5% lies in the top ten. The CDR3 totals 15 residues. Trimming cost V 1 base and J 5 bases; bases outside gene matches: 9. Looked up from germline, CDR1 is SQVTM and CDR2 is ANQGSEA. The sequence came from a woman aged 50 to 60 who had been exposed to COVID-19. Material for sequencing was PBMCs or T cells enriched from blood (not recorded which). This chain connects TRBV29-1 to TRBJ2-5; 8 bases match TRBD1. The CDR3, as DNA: TGCAGCGTTGAAGGGTACAGGGGGACCGGGGAGACCCAGTACTTC. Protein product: CSVEGYRGTGETQYF.